Below are 27 T cell receptor beta chains sequenced from a single sample in a study of T-cell reconstitution after alpha-beta-depleted transplantation in children. This sample's TCRbeta library carried unique molecular identifier barcodes. Each CDR3 protein is one row after TCRdb ran MiXCR on the PCR reads. The sample holds about 210,000 distinct CDR3 sequences, over 15% seen once. The specimen comprised PBMCs, mostly from graft donor cells, sampled 360 days after TCRalphabeta/CD19-depleted stem cell transplant. These receptor sequences come from a male patient aged 2-15 years who had a stem cell transplant for acute lymphoblastic leukemia, so the T cells may come from the graft donor.

The chain employs TRBV5-5 and TRBJ1-1; 7 bases match TRBD1. From germline, CDR1 is SGHKS and CDR2 YYEKEE (reference sequence). The V segment lost 0 bases and the J segment 5 bases; nucleotides outside the gene matches: 16. The CDR3 sequence is 18 residues long. CDR3 in DNA: TGTGCCAGCAGCTTGGATCGAGGGGGCGGGTGGTCCAAAACTGAAGCTTTCTTT. Translating gives CASSLDRGGGWSKTEAFF. Using reference TRBV5-5 and TRBJ1-1 for the parts outside the CDR3, the full variable domain is DAGVTQSPTHLIKTRGQQVTLRCSPISGHKSVSWYQQVLGQGPQFIFQYYEKEERGRGNFPDRFSARQFPNYSSELNVNALLLGDSALYLCASSLDRGGGWSKTEAFFGQGTRLTVV.

This clonotype was found a few times. The rearrangement joins TRBV11-1 to TRBJ2-1, with D possibly TRBD2 on 6 matching bases. This CDR3 comprises 13 residues. Germline CDR1 is SGHAT and CDR2 is FQDESV (reference sequence). V was pared by 1 base and J by 10 bases, with 11 bases between. The CDR3: CASSLGMGREQFF. CDR3 nucleotide sequence: TGTGCCAGCAGCTTAGGTATGGGGAGGGAGCAGTTCTTC.

This clonotype was counted only a few times. V gene TRBV2 combines with J gene TRBJ2-1, with a tentative D call TRBD2 (5 bases). Trimming took off 3 bases at V and 7 bases at J, with 10 bases between the two ends. This CDR3 is 13 amino acids long. Germline V gene lookup returns CDR1 SNHLY and CDR2 FYNNEI. In DNA form, the CDR3 reads TGTGCCAGCAGTGAGCGGGCGCATAATGAGCAGTTCTTC. Residues: CASSERAHNEQFF. Filled out from reference TRBV2 and TRBJ2-1, the complete variable domain reads EPEVTQTPSHQVTQMGQEVILRCVPISNHLYFYWYRQILGQKVEFLVSFYNNEISEKSEIFDDQFSVERPDGSNFTLKIRSTKLEDSAMYFCASSERAHNEQFFGPGTRLTVL.

Here the CDR3 DNA reads TGTGCCAGCAGCTTATTCGGGCAGGGGGCCGACACTGAAGCTTTCTTT. Translation: CASSLFGQGADTEAFF. The chain is built from TRBV7-2 and TRBJ1-1; 8 nucleotides align to TRBD1. V lost 2 bases, J lost 3 bases, and 8 bases stayed unmatched. The CDR3 totals 16 residues. CDR1 is SGHTA and CDR2 is FQGNSA in the germline V gene. Based on the CDR3 plus reference TRBV7-2 and TRBJ1-1, the full variable domain is GAGVSQSPSNKVTEKGKDVELRCDPISGHTALYWYRQSLGQGLEFLIYFQGNSAPDKSGLPSDRFSAERTGGSVSTLTIQRTQQEDSAVYLCASSLFGQGADTEAFFGQGTRLTVV.

This clonotype was seen only a few times. The CDR3 loop reads CASRTTSGGHNEQFF. In DNA, the CDR3 is TGTGCCAGCAGGACGACTAGCGGGGGTCACAATGAGCAGTTCTTC. The rearrangement uses TRBV3-1 and TRBJ2-1, with 12 bases matching TRBD2. Germline V gene lookup returns CDR1 LGHDT and CDR2 YNNKEL (reference sequence). CDR3 length: 15 residues. Trimming at V came to 6 bases and at J to 5 bases, leaving 5 bases not matched to a gene.

This clonotype appeared a few times. The V call is TRBV5-5, the J call TRBJ1-2, with D hard to call. V gave up 4 bases and J gave up 7 bases, with 17 bases separating them. This CDR3 is built from 14 residues. CDR1 and CDR2 from the germline V gene are SGHKS and YYEKEE (reference sequence). The CDR3 loop reads CASSPYAREPGYTF. Here the CDR3 DNA reads TGTGCCAGCAGCCCGTACGCCCGGGAGCCTGGCTACACCTTC.

This clonotype was recorded many times. The V gene is TRBV29-1, the J gene TRBJ2-3; TRBD2 matches 8 bases. Looked up from germline, CDR1 is SQVTM and CDR2 is ANQGSEA. The CDR3 extends over 14 amino acids. V was pared by 1 base and J by 8 bases, with 8 bases of the junction left unmatched. CDR3 protein: CSVEVGTRAVTQYF. The DNA for the CDR3 is TGCAGCGTTGAAGTGGGGACTAGGGCTGTTACGCAGTATTTT.

A few counts support this clonotype. The chain employs TRBV5-1 and TRBJ1-1; D remains unclear. The V end was cut by 2 bases, the J end by 1 base, with 9 bases between. The CDR3 runs 14 residues. Germline-derived CDR1 and CDR2 are SGHRS and YFSETQ. For the CDR3, the DNA is TGCGCCAGCAGCTTCCGGGCACCGAACACTGAAGCTTTCTTT. Translating it yields CASSFRAPNTEAFF. The variable domain in full, with the rest retrieved from reference TRBV5-1 and TRBJ1-1, is KAGVTQTPRYLIKTRGQQVTLSCSPISGHRSVSWYQQTPGQGLQFLFEYFSETQRNKGNFPGRFSGRQFSNSRSEMNVSTLELGDSALYLCASSFRAPNTEAFFGQGTRLTVV.

Only a few counts were recorded for this clonotype. V gene TRBV11-2 combines with J gene TRBJ1-2, with 9 bases lining up with TRBD1. V lost 4 bases and J lost 5; bases outside the gene matches: 8. The CDR3 covers 15 residues. Germline-derived CDR1 and CDR2 are SGHAT and FQNNGV. The CDR3 DNA reads TGTGCCAGCAGCTCAAACAGGGGGCCCCCGTATGGCTACACCTTC. It specifies CASSSNRGPPYGYTF.

The table lists this clonotype with a few counts. The chain is built from TRBV9 and TRBJ2-7; possibly TRBD1 for D (7 bases). The length of the CDR3 is 15 residues. V lost 6 bases and J 3 bases, leaving 19 bases between the germline ends. Germline V lookup: CDR1 SGDLS, CDR2 YYNGEE. The CDR3: CASNKEGAGFYEQYF. The CDR3 DNA is TGTGCCAGCAACAAGGAGGGGGCCGGTTTCTACGAGCAGTACTTC.

The sample holds many counts of this clonotype. The J gene is TRBJ2-7, the V gene TRBV5-1, with D unresolved. The ends were cut back, 2 bases at V and 0 bases at J, with 9 bases in the middle. The CDR3 is 14 residues long. Germline values: CDR1 SGHRS, CDR2 YFSETQ. The CDR3 region has the DNA TGCGCCAGCAGCTTCGAAAGATACTCCTACGAGCAGTACTTC. Protein product: CASSFERYSYEQYF.

This chain links TRBV30 with TRBJ1-1; D is possibly TRBD1 (6 bases). The V gene lost 3 bases and the J gene lost 4 bases, with 9 bases spanning the gap. Germline V gene data show CDR1 as GTSNPN and CDR2 as SVGIG (reference sequence). CDR3 length: 12 residues. Here the CDR3 reads CAWRRGGTEAFF. Written as DNA, the CDR3 is TGTGCCTGGAGGAGAGGGGGCACTGAAGCTTTCTTT. The variable domain in full, completed from reference TRBV30 and TRBJ1-1, reads SQTIHQWPATLVQPVGSPLSLECTVEGTSNPNLYWYRQAAGRGLQLLFYSVGIGQISSEVPQNLSASRPQDRQFILSSKKLLLSDSGFYLCAWRRGGTEAFFGQGTRLTVV.

The rearrangement links TRBV6-2 or TRBV6-3 to TRBJ2-7, with TRBD2 as a possible D gene (6 bases). The V and J ends lost 5 bases and 4 bases respectively, with 21 bases between them. CDR1 and CDR2 (germline): MNHEY, SVGEGT. The CDR3 consists of 16 residues. CDR3 coding DNA: TGTGCCAGCAGTCCGAAGAGACCGGGACTCATATACGAGCAGTACTTC. Translating it yields CASSPKRPGLIYEQYF.

This chain links TRBV7-2 with TRBJ2-7; 12 bases are a match to TRBD1. Germline CDR1 and CDR2: SGHTA and FQGNSA. The CDR3 has 16 amino acids. The trim removed 5 bases at V and 10 bases at J, leaving 15 bases unmatched. The CDR3 region has the DNA TGTGCCAGCAGCCCTATGACCGGGACAGGGGGCGGGAATCAGTACTTC. Its translation: CASSPMTGTGGGNQYF. Supplemented by reference TRBV7-2 and TRBJ2-7, the full variable domain reads GAGVSQSPSNKVTEKGKDVELRCDPISGHTALYWYRQSLGQGLEFLIYFQGNSAPDKSGLPSDRFSAERTGGSVSTLTIQRTQQEDSAVYLCASSPMTGTGGGNQYFGPGTRLTVT.

A few counts support this clonotype. The rearrangement joins TRBV29-1 to TRBJ2-3; tentatively, D is TRBD1 (5 bases). CDR1 and CDR2 (germline): SQVTM, ANQGSEA. Deletions cut 4 bases from V and 4 bases from J, with 15 bases between. The CDR3 loop spans 14 amino acids. The CDR3 sequence: CSVGRQGRSDTQYF. As DNA, the CDR3 is TGCAGCGTTGGTAGGCAGGGTAGGTCAGATACGCAGTATTTT.

V and J are TRBV7-8 and TRBJ1-4, with 7 bases identical to TRBD1. V was clipped by 3 bases and J by 8 bases; unmatched bases: 9. This CDR3 is built from 15 residues. Germline loops: CDR1 SGHVS, CDR2 FQNEAQ. The CDR3 nucleotides are TGTGCCAGCAGCTTTAAGGGGGCGAAGGAAGAAAAACTGTTTTTT. The encoded protein is CASSFKGAKEEKLFF.

This rearrangement joins TRBV9 to TRBJ2-1; 7 bases match TRBD2. Trimming took 1 base from V and 6 from J; bases not matched to a gene: 4. The length of the CDR3 is 14 residues. The germline V gene encodes CDR1 SGDLS and CDR2 YYNGEE. This CDR3 is CASSVLAEGNEQFF. In DNA, the CDR3 is TGTGCCAGCAGCGTACTAGCGGAAGGCAATGAGCAGTTCTTC.

The rearrangement uses TRBV5-1 and TRBJ2-5; D is unresolved. CDR1 and CDR2 from the germline V gene are SGHRS and YFSETQ. V gave up 3 bases and J gave up 2 bases, with 8 bases separating them. The CDR3 spans 13 residues. CDR3 DNA sequence: TGCGCCAGCAGCTCGGTGGGGCAAGAGACCCAGTACTTC. As protein: CASSSVGQETQYF.

The chain employs TRBV7-2 and TRBJ2-7; 11 bases map to TRBD2. V dropped 5 bases and J dropped 3; count of bases not matched to a gene: 6. From germline, CDR1 is SGHTA and CDR2 FQGNSA. This CDR3 contains 15 residues. The CDR3 loop reads CASSKKLAGVYEQYF. The CDR3 bases are TGTGCCAGCAGCAAGAAACTAGCGGGGGTCTACGAGCAGTACTTC.

The gene calls are TRBV4-2 and TRBJ2-7; 11 bases agree with TRBD2. The germline V gene has CDR1 LGHNA and CDR2 YNFKEQ. V dropped 1 base and J dropped 7; count of bases not matched to a gene: 15. The CDR3 is made up of 18 amino acids. The CDR3 here is CASSQVRSASGGPREQYF. In nucleotides, the CDR3 is TGTGCCAGCAGCCAAGTAAGGTCGGCTAGCGGGGGGCCGCGGGAGCAGTACTTC.

The chain couples TRBV3-1 to TRBJ1-1, with D hard to call. Trimming stripped 2 bases from V and 5 bases from J, with 18 bases between. Looked up from germline, CDR1 is LGHDT and CDR2 is YNNKEL (reference sequence). The CDR3 is 16 residues long. In DNA form, the CDR3 reads TGTGCCAGCAGCCAACTTCTCCCAGCAGGAGGAACTGAAGCTTTCTTT. Its translation is CASSQLLPAGGTEAFF. Together with reference TRBV3-1 and TRBJ1-1, the CDR3 gives the full variable domain: DTAVSQTPKYLVTQMGNDKSIKCEQNLGHDTMYWYKQDSKKFLKIMFSYNNKELIINETVPNRFSPKSPDKAHLNLHINSLELGDSAVYFCASSQLLPAGGTEAFFGQGTRLTVV.

This clonotype came up a few times. The CDR3 loop is CASSQLAGGGPDTEAFF. The CDR3 DNA reads TGTGCCAGCAGCCAGTTAGCAGGGGGGGGGCCGGACACTGAAGCTTTCTTT. The rearrangement uses TRBV11-2 and TRBJ1-1; the match to TRBD1 covers 7 bases. V was pared by 5 bases and J by 3 bases, with 15 bases of the junction left unmatched. Per the germline V gene, CDR1 is SGHAT and CDR2 is FQNNGV. The CDR3 consists of 17 residues.

A few counts support this clonotype. The rearrangement uses TRBV29-1 and TRBJ2-5, with 8 bases that match TRBD2. The CDR3 has 12 residues. Germline V gives CDR1 SQVTM, CDR2 ANQGSEA. V trimming: 7 bases; J trimming: 4 bases; junction bases outside the gene matches: 5. The CDR3 DNA sequence: TGCAGCGGGACCGGGACTAGAGAGACCCAGTACTTC. It specifies CSGTGTRETQYF.

CDR3 DNA sequence: TGTGCCAGCAGCTTAGCGCGGCAGGGCGACTACACCTTC. Amino acids: CASSLARQGDYTF. The chain uses TRBV7-8 and TRBJ1-2; TRBD1 might be the D (5 bases). The CDR3 consists of 13 residues. Germline-derived CDR1 and CDR2 are SGHVS and FQNEAQ. Trimming removed 0 bases at V and 10 bases at J, with 12 bases between.

V usage is TRBV24-1 and J usage is TRBJ2-5, with D perhaps TRBD1 or TRBD2 (5 bases each). The CDR3 sequence is 17 residues long. CDR1 and CDR2 (germline): KGHDR, SFDVKD. Trimming pared 0 bases from V and 2 bases from J, leaving 15 bases between. CDR3: CATSDLLARGLQETQYF. In nucleotides, the CDR3 is TGTGCCACCAGTGATTTGCTAGCCCGGGGCCTACAAGAGACCCAGTACTTC.

Ten or more counts support this clonotype. The rearrangement joins TRBV5-1 to TRBJ1-3; D call uncertain. Trimming left V 7 bases short and J 0 bases short, with 11 bases between. Germline CDR1 reads SGHRS; CDR2 reads YFSETQ. This CDR3 contains 14 residues. The CDR3 coding sequence is TGCGCCAGCGGGGATGGGGACTCTGGAAACACCATATATTTT. Encoded protein: CASGDGDSGNTIYF. The full variable domain, with the rest looked up from reference TRBV5-1 and TRBJ1-3, is KAGVTQTPRYLIKTRGQQVTLSCSPISGHRSVSWYQQTPGQGLQFLFEYFSETQRNKGNFPGRFSGRQFSNSRSEMNVSTLELGDSALYLCASGDGDSGNTIYFGEGSWLTVV.

Points on this clonotype: Compared with germline, one end of the junction differs, possibly owing to a read error. The gene calls are TRBV7-2 and TRBJ1-2; possible D gene TRBD1, 5 bases. The CDR3 contains 16 residues. CDR1 and CDR2 (germline): SGHTA, FQGNSA. CDR3 in DNA: TGTGCCAGCAGCTTAGATCAGGGAGGACTCCTTCTGGAGGACTCCTTC. Translated: CASSLDQGGLLLEDSF.